The 9 T cell receptor beta chains below come from one sample, sequenced in a study of blood T cell repertoires in COVID-19. Assay: immunoSEQ multiplex PCR; the TCRdb copy retains only in-frame clones and omits some. The sample contains some 360,000 clones, roughly 87% of which appear only once. Specimen: peripheral blood. Receptors were obtained from a woman aged 55-70 years with COVID-19, enrolled during active disease.

The chain recombines TRBV11-1 with TRBJ2-1; TRBD1 matches 7 bases. CDR1 is SGHAT, CDR2 FQDESV, per germline (reference sequence). V was pared by 3 bases and J by 8 bases, with 7 bases of the junction left unmatched. CDR3 length: 14 amino acids. Written as DNA, the CDR3 is TGTGCCAGCAGCTTCTACCGGGACAGCGATGAGCAGTTCTTC. Its protein is CASSFYRDSDEQFF.

The chain employs TRBV9 and TRBJ2-2, with 8 bases that match TRBD1. The CDR3 loop spans 14 amino acids. Germline lookup yields CDR1 SGDLS and CDR2 YYNGEE. V shed 6 bases, J shed 4 bases, and the junction held 5 bases outside the gene matches. This CDR3 is CASTRQGITGELFF. For the CDR3, the DNA is TGTGCCAGCACCCGACAGGGGATCACCGGGGAGCTGTTTTTT.

The CDR3 DNA is TGTGCCAGCAGTTTATCGGAGGGATTGGGCAATCAGCCCCAGCATTTT. Its protein product is CASSLSEGLGNQPQHF. The chain joins TRBV28 to TRBJ1-5, with D unresolved. CDR3 length: 16 residues. The V end lost 1 base, the J end lost 2 bases, and 12 bases lay between the germline ends. The germline V gene encodes CDR1 MDHEN and CDR2 SYDVKM.

This CDR3 is CASRARVNGYTF. The CDR3 DNA follows: TGTGCCAGCAGGGCCAGGGTGAATGGCTACACCTTC. The chain combines TRBV28 with TRBJ1-2; possibly TRBD1 for D (5 bases). Germline lookup yields CDR1 MDHEN and CDR2 SYDVKM. The CDR3 sequence is 12 residues long. V was clipped by 6 bases and J by 6 bases, with 11 bases between them.

The chain couples TRBV30 to TRBJ1-6; 7 positions match TRBD1. CDR1 and CDR2 from the germline V gene are GTSNPN and SVGIG (reference sequence). This CDR3 is built from 14 residues. V was clipped by 1 base and J by 5 bases; unmatched bases: 2. The CDR3 nucleotides are TGTGCCTGGAGTGGCGGACAGGATAATTCACCCCTCCACTTT. Its translation: CAWSGGQDNSPLHF.

This clone appeared a few times. This chain links TRBV7-3 with TRBJ2-2; D not certain. Trimming took off 6 bases at V and 4 bases at J, with 6 bases between the two ends. Germline V gene sequence: CDR1 SGHTA, CDR2 FQGTGA. The CDR3 totals 12 residues. The CDR3 DNA is TGTGCCAGCAGGGCCCTCACCGGGGAGCTGTTTTTT. It specifies CASRALTGELFF.

The chain combines TRBV16 with TRBJ1-4; D not certain. From germline, CDR1 is KGHSY and CDR2 FQNENV. The V and J ends lost 4 bases and 6 bases respectively, with 15 bases between them. This CDR3 spans 15 amino acids. CDR3 residues: CASSPYADSDEKLFF. In nucleotides, the CDR3 is TGTGCCAGCAGCCCTTATGCCGACTCGGATGAAAAACTGTTTTTT.

V usage is TRBV9 and J usage is TRBJ1-2; TRBD1 matches at 8 bases. Losses at the gene ends were 4 bases for V and 0 bases for J; bases not matched to a gene: 5. The CDR3 is 15 amino acids. Per germline, CDR1 SGDLS and CDR2 YYNGEE. DNA of the CDR3: TGTGCCAGCAGCATTGGACAGGGAGCTAACTATGGCTACACCTTC. Translation: CASSIGQGANYGYTF.

The rearrangement uses TRBV19 and TRBJ2-5, with 11 bases lining up with TRBD1. Losses at the gene ends were 7 bases for V and 1 base for J; bases not matched to a gene: 8. The CDR3 is 16 residues long. CDR1 is LNHDA, CDR2 SQIVND, per germline (reference sequence). The CDR3 DNA is TGTGCCAGTACCAGGACAGGGGGCGGCCCCCAAGAGACCCAGTACTTC. Translation gives CASTRTGGGPQETQYF.